The 32 T cell receptor beta chains listed next were all sequenced from one sample in a study of T cells after somatic rescue of genetic block. Produced via immunoSEQ multiplex PCR; TCRdb's table is partial and in-frame only. The sample shows some 74,000 clones, approximately 91% of them seen only once. The sample comprised peripheral blood mononuclear cells (PBMCs). Source of these receptors: a man aged 30 to 45.

The rearrangement uses TRBV7-2 and TRBJ2-2, with a tentative D call TRBD2 (5 bases). The CDR3 sequence is 13 residues long. Deletions cut 6 bases from V and 6 bases from J, with 11 bases between. Per the germline V gene, CDR1 is SGHTA and CDR2 is FQGNSA. The CDR3 DNA follows: TGTGCCAGCAGGGAGGTCGGGGCCGGGGAGCTGTTTTTT. Protein product: CASREVGAGELFF.

This sequence joins TRBV7-8 and TRBJ1-5, with 8 bases matching TRBD1. The germline gives CDR1 SGHVS, CDR2 FQNEAQ. Losses at the gene ends were 1 base for V and 14 bases for J; bases not matched to a gene: 4. The CDR3 covers 12 residues. CDR3 DNA sequence: TGTGCCAGCAGCTTAGTGGGACAGGCCAAGCATTTT. This sequence encodes CASSLVGQAKHF. Combining the CDR3 with reference TRBV7-8 and TRBJ1-5 gives the whole variable domain GAGVSQSPRYKVAKRGQDVALRCDPISGHVSLFWYQQALGQGPEFLTYFQNEAQLDKSGLPSDRFFAERPEGSVSTLKIQRTQQEDSAVYLCASSLVGQAKHFGDGTRLSIL.

The rearrangement joins TRBV9 to TRBJ2-5; D tentatively reads TRBD1 or TRBD2 (5 bases each). Trimming shortened V by 0 bases and J by 1 base, and 10 bases separated the two germline ends. Germline CDR1 is SGDLS and CDR2 is YYNGEE. This CDR3 contains 15 residues. In DNA, the CDR3 is TGTGCCAGCAGCGTAGGGGGGTTAGTCCAAGAGACCCAGTACTTC. It is translated as CASSVGGLVQETQYF.

V usage is TRBV11-3 and J usage is TRBJ1-3, with 9 bases fitting TRBD1. CDR1 SGHNT and CDR2 YENEEA come from the germline V gene. Trimming removed 6 bases from V and 4 bases from J; junction bases left unmatched: 1. CDR3 size: 13 residues. For the CDR3, the DNA is TGTGCCAGCAGTACAGGGGGCGGAAACACCATATATTTT. Its protein is CASSTGGGNTIYF.

V gene TRBV28 combines with J gene TRBJ2-3, with D maybe TRBD1 (6 bases). This CDR3 region has 16 residues. The germline gives CDR1 MDHEN, CDR2 SYDVKM. The V and J ends lost 5 bases and 4 bases respectively, with 19 bases between them. In DNA, the CDR3 is TGTGCCAGCAGTCCACCCGGACAGTATAAATCAGATACGCAGTATTTT. Translated, it gives CASSPPGQYKSDTQYF.

The chain uses TRBV27 and TRBJ1-2; D might be TRBD1 (6 bases). This CDR3 spans 13 amino acids. Germline CDR1 MNHEY, CDR2 SMNVEV (reference sequence). V lost 6 bases to trimming and J lost 7 bases, with 15 bases between them. The DNA of the CDR3 is TGTGCCAGCAGCCAGGGACAATTTTTTGGCTACACCTTC. This gives the protein CASSQGQFFGYTF.

The rearrangement links TRBV6-1 to TRBJ1-6; 7 bases agree with TRBD1. Looked up from germline, CDR1 is MNHNS and CDR2 is SASEGT. The V segment lost 6 bases and the J segment 6 bases; nucleotides outside the gene matches: 8. The CDR3 is 15 amino acids. The CDR3 DNA reads as TGTGCCAGCAGCGGTCCGGGACAGACTAATTCACCCCTCCACTTT. Translated: CASSGPGQTNSPLHF.

The V and J genes are TRBV14 and TRBJ2-2; D remains ambiguous. The V gene's germline CDR1 is SGHDN and CDR2 FVKESK. V gave up 3 bases and J gave up 8 bases, with 25 bases separating them. The length of the CDR3 is 18 residues. The CDR3 sequence: CASSHRVYPGPKSGELFF. The CDR3 nucleotides are TGTGCCAGCAGCCACAGAGTGTACCCCGGCCCCAAGTCAGGGGAGCTGTTTTTT.

This chain connects TRBV10-3 to TRBJ1-3; possible D gene TRBD1, 5 bases. V lost 2 bases, J lost 2 bases, and 10 bases lay in between. The CDR3 spans 15 residues. Germline V gives CDR1 ENHRY, CDR2 SYGVKD. CDR3 DNA: TGTGCCATCAGTGAGCCCCCGGGGGCTGGAAACACCATATATTTT. Translating gives CAISEPPGAGNTIYF.

This clone has a handful of counts. The chain is built from TRBV4-2 and TRBJ1-1, with a possible D match to TRBD1 (5 bases). Trimming cost V 6 bases and J 1 base, with 9 bases left between them. CDR1 is LGHNA, CDR2 YNFKEQ, per germline. The CDR3 runs 13 residues. CDR3 nucleotide sequence: TGTGCCAGCAGAGTGACAGAGAACACTGAAGCTTTCTTT. It specifies CASRVTENTEAFF.

In its sample, this clone was seen once. J is TRBJ1-5 and V is TRBV28; a weak D match, TRBD1 (6 bases). V lost 6 bases to trimming and J lost 0 bases, with 12 bases between them. The CDR3 contains 15 residues. CDR1 is MDHEN and CDR2 is SYDVKM in the germline V gene. This CDR3 is CASRGRTVSNQPQHF. DNA for the CDR3: TGTGCCAGCAGGGGACGGACAGTTAGCAATCAGCCCCAGCATTTT.

The rearrangement links TRBV7-9 to TRBJ2-7; D may be TRBD1 (6 bases). The CDR3 runs to 17 residues. CDR1 and CDR2 from the germline V gene are SEHNR and FQNEAQ (reference sequence). V was pared by 1 base and J by 4 bases, with 20 bases between. For the CDR3, the DNA is TGTGCCAGCAGCTTAGAGGGCAGCCCCAGGGGTAGGTACGAGCAGTACTTC. Its protein is CASSLEGSPRGRYEQYF.

The chain couples TRBV5-1 to TRBJ2-2; 7 positions agree with TRBD1. This CDR3 has 14 amino acids. V lost 4 bases and J lost 5; bases outside the gene matches: 5. Germline V lookup: CDR1 SGHRS, CDR2 YFSETQ. Here the CDR3 DNA reads TGCGCCAGCAGCCGGGCACAGGGGACCGGGGAGCTGTTTTTT. Translated: CASSRAQGTGELFF.

The chain recombines TRBV11-2 with TRBJ1-2; D not certain. The length of the CDR3 is 17 residues. Trimming left V 4 bases short and J 3 bases short, with 21 bases between. Germline CDR1 SGHAT, CDR2 FQNNGV. The DNA for the CDR3 is TGTGCCAGCAGCTCAGCCCTGGGTGGCGGGGAGGACTATGGCTACACCTTC. Its translation is CASSSALGGGEDYGYTF.

The rearrangement uses TRBV15 and TRBJ2-2; maybe TRBD2 (5 bases). The ends were cut back, 1 base at V and 8 bases at J, with 11 bases in the middle. There are 14 residues in the CDR3. Germline loops: CDR1 LNHNV, CDR2 YYDKDF (reference sequence). CDR3 residues: CATSRGRVIGELFF. For the CDR3, the DNA is TGTGCCACCAGCAGAGGGCGGGTAATTGGGGAGCTGTTTTTT.

The gene calls are TRBV9 and TRBJ2-7; the match to TRBD2 covers 10 bases. CDR1 and CDR2 (germline): SGDLS, YYNGEE. The CDR3 contains 14 residues. V was pared by 2 bases and J by 3 bases, with 2 bases of the junction left unmatched. This chain's CDR3 is CASSVTSGDYEQYF. The CDR3 region has the DNA TGTGCCAGCAGCGTTACTAGCGGGGACTACGAGCAGTACTTC.

J is TRBJ2-3 and V is TRBV10-3, with 7 bases matching TRBD1. V was clipped by 6 bases and J by 1 base; unmatched bases: 4. This CDR3 has 14 residues. CDR1 is ENHRY and CDR2 is SYGVKD in the germline V gene. The CDR3: CAIRSGQGTDTQYF. Here the CDR3 DNA reads TGTGCCATCAGATCAGGACAGGGCACAGATACGCAGTATTTT.

J is TRBJ2-7 and V is TRBV11-1; the match to TRBD1 covers 9 bases. The CDR3 totals 14 residues. V was clipped by 6 bases and J by 4 bases; unmatched bases: 7. Germline values: CDR1 SGHAT, CDR2 FQDESV (reference sequence). CDR3 amino acids: CASSKDRGGYEQYF. The CDR3 DNA reads as TGTGCCAGCAGTAAGGACAGGGGAGGGTACGAGCAGTACTTC.

This clone has more than one count but fewer than ten. The chain uses TRBV2 and TRBJ2-7, with a possible D match to TRBD1 (6 bases). V lost 1 base, J lost 0 bases, and 10 bases lay in between. The CDR3 runs to 15 residues. Looked up from germline, CDR1 is SNHLY and CDR2 is FYNNEI. Here the CDR3 reads CASSEVADSSYEQYF. DNA for the CDR3: TGTGCCAGCAGTGAAGTGGCGGACAGCTCCTACGAGCAGTACTTC.

This sequence joins TRBV5-6 and TRBJ1-1; D uncertain. Trimming took 1 base from V and 0 from J, leaving 13 bases between them. The CDR3 spans 16 residues. Germline CDR1 is SGHDT and CDR2 is YYEEEE. The chain's CDR3 is CASSLRRSPVNTEAFF. Written as DNA, the CDR3 is TGTGCCAGCAGCTTGCGAAGATCCCCCGTGAACACTGAAGCTTTCTTT.

The chain is built from TRBV10-3 and TRBJ2-5, with D possibly being TRBD2 (5 bases). Germline V gene lookup returns CDR1 ENHRY and CDR2 SYGVKD. The CDR3 contains 16 residues. V lost 3 bases, J lost 1 base, and 15 bases lay in between. The CDR3 protein is CAISDPGLVVQETQYF. CDR3 sequence (DNA): TGTGCCATCAGTGATCCCGGACTCGTGGTCCAAGAGACCCAGTACTTC.

The chain carries TRBV4-1 and TRBJ1-3, with D tentatively TRBD1 (5 bases). Trimming cost V 1 base and J 5 bases, with 6 bases left between them. There are 13 residues in the CDR3. The germline CDR1 and CDR2 sequences are MGHRA and YSYEKL. CDR3 bases: TGCGCCAGCAGCCAAGGGGGCCGAAACACCATATATTTT. It encodes CASSQGGRNTIYF.

The rearrangement links TRBV10-2 to TRBJ2-7; D could derive from TRBD1 or TRBD2 (5 bases each). V lost 7 bases, J lost 4 bases, and 14 bases lay in between. Germline V gene data show CDR1 as WSHSY and CDR2 as SAAADI. The CDR3 totals 13 residues. CDR3 protein: CASNDGDLYEQYF. The CDR3 nucleotides are TGCGCCAGCAACGACGGGGACCTTTACGAGCAGTACTTC.

The chain recombines TRBV28 with TRBJ2-7; the match to TRBD1 covers 8 bases. The V gene's germline CDR1 is MDHEN and CDR2 SYDVKM. V lost 6 bases, J lost 2 bases, and 3 bases stayed unmatched. The CDR3 totals 13 residues. CDR3 coding DNA: TGTGCCAGCAGGGGACAGGTCGCCTACGAGCAGTACTTC. It specifies CASRGQVAYEQYF.

The chain combines TRBV6-6 with TRBJ2-2; 8 bases match TRBD2. The CDR3 sequence is 16 residues long. J was trimmed by 2 bases and V by 5 bases; bases with no gene match: 7. The germline V gene has CDR1 MNHNY and CDR2 SVGAGI (reference sequence). The CDR3 here is CASSPIGGANTGELFF. The CDR3 region has the DNA TGTGCCAGCAGTCCTATCGGGGGGGCCAACACCGGGGAGCTGTTTTTT.

The table lists this clone with a few counts. The gene calls are TRBV18 and TRBJ1-2; a weak D match, TRBD1 (5 bases). The CDR3 consists of 11 residues. The V and J ends lost 5 bases and 4 bases respectively, with 5 bases between them. Germline lookup yields CDR1 KGHSH and CDR2 LQKENI. The CDR3 region is CASSGGYGYTF. The CDR3 DNA sequence: TGTGCCAGCTCAGGGGGCTATGGCTACACCTTC.

The chain couples TRBV6-5 to TRBJ1-5; possibly TRBD1 for D (6 bases). The CDR3 totals 14 residues. V lost 5 bases and J lost 3, with 11 bases in between. CDR1 and CDR2 from the germline V gene are MNHEY and SVGAGI. CDR3 nucleotide sequence: TGTGCCAGCAGTCCGGACAGCTCCAATCAGCCCCAGCATTTT. It encodes CASSPDSSNQPQHF.

This clone was counted between two and nine times. The V and J genes are TRBV19 and TRBJ1-5; TRBD1 aligns across 9 bases. There are 16 residues in the CDR3. The trim removed 4 bases at V and 5 bases at J, leaving 9 bases unmatched. Per germline, CDR1 LNHDA and CDR2 SQIVND (reference sequence). This CDR3 is CASSTSTGGRHQPQHF. The CDR3 DNA reads TGTGCCAGTAGTACCAGCACAGGGGGCAGGCATCAGCCCCAGCATTTT.

The V call is TRBV19, the J call TRBJ2-3; 7 positions match TRBD2. The CDR3 is 16 amino acids. V gave up 5 bases and J gave up 1 base; unmatched junction bases: 9. Germline V CDR1 and CDR2: LNHDA, SQIVND (reference sequence). CDR3 residues: CASSYGTGGGTDTQYF. CDR3 nucleotide sequence: TGTGCCAGTAGTTACGGTACGGGGGGAGGCACAGATACGCAGTATTTT.

The J gene is TRBJ2-7, the V gene TRBV5-6; D perhaps matches TRBD1 (6 bases). CDR3 length: 13 residues. Trimming took 4 bases from V and 1 from J, leaving 9 bases between them. CDR1 is SGHDT and CDR2 is YYEEEE in the germline V gene. CDR3 amino acids: CASSRDISYEQYF. For the CDR3, the DNA is TGTGCCAGCAGCCGGGACATTTCCTACGAGCAGTACTTC.

This chain connects TRBV7-2 to TRBJ2-2; 9 nucleotides align to TRBD2. CDR3 length: 16 amino acids. The V gene's germline CDR1 is SGHTA and CDR2 FQGNSA. V shed 5 bases and J 5 bases; nucleotides not matched to a gene: 9. Here the CDR3 reads CASSPFGTSSTGELFF. In DNA, the CDR3 is TGTGCCAGCAGCCCGTTTGGGACTAGCTCTACCGGGGAGCTGTTTTTT.

The J gene is TRBJ1-1, the V gene TRBV5-4; tentative D call: TRBD1 (5 bases). The CDR3 contains 16 residues. V was pared by 0 bases and J by 0 bases, with 12 bases between. The germline V gene has CDR1 SGHNT and CDR2 YYREEE (reference sequence). CDR3 sequence: CASSLVAGTMNTEAFF. The CDR3 DNA follows: TGTGCCAGCAGCTTGGTGGCAGGGACGATGAACACTGAAGCTTTCTTT. The full variable domain, rest sourced from reference TRBV5-4 and TRBJ1-1, is ETGVTQSPTHLIKTRGQQVTLRCSSQSGHNTVSWYQQALGQGPQFIFQYYREEENGRGNFPPRFSGLQFPNYSSELNVNALELDDSALYLCASSLVAGTMNTEAFFGQGTRLTVV.